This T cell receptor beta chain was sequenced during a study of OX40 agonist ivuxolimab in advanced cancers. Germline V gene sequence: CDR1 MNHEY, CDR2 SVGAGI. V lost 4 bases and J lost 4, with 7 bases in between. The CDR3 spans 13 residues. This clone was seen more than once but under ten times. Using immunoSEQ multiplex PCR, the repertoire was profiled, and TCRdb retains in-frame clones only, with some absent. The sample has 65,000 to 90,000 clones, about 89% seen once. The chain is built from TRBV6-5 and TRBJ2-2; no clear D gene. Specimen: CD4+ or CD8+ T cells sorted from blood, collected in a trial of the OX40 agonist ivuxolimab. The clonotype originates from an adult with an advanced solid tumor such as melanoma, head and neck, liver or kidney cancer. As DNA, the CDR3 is TGTGCCAGCAGTTCCGCTATCACCGGGGAGCTGTTTTTT. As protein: CASSSAITGELFF.